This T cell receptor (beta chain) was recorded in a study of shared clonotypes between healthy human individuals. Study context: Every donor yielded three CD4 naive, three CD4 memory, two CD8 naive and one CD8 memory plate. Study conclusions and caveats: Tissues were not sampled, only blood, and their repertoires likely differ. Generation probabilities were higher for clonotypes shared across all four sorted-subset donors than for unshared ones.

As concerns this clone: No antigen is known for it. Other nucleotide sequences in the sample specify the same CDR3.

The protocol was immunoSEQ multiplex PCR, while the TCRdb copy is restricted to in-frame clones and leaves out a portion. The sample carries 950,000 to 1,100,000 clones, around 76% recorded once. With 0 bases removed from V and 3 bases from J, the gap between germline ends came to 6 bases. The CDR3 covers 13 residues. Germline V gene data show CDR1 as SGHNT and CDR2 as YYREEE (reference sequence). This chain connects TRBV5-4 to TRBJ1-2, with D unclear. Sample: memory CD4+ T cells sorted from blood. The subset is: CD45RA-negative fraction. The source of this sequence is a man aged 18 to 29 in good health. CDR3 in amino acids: CASSLGTDYGYTF. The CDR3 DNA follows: TGTGCCAGCAGCTTGGGGACGGACTATGGCTACACCTTC.